The sequence of this TCR beta chain was determined in a study of blood T cell repertoires in COVID-19 (dated by TCRdb to 2019 to 2021). A note on the overall study: Samples covering the acute and convalescent phases of COVID-19 were provided by collaborators in the United States, Italy and Spain. The material from the prospective study consisted of cDNA or gDNA derived from T cells, B-cell-depleted T cells, or PBMCs. Deeply sampled blood TCRbeta repertoires from subjects exposed to, actively infected with, or recovered from COVID-19 were included in the dataset. The repertoires were made available in a free public database intended to serve as a resource for research on the immune response to SARS-CoV-2. The samples were drawn from the first 160 participants of the ongoing ImmuneRACE study and from 1,254 subjects provided by 6 global collaborators. A de-identified subject ID, COVID-19 status, age in years and sex were almost always included in the sample metadata. Where available, HLA class I and class II types were taken from metadata supplied by the sample provider and were not determined by assay-based typing. Findings and caveats that apply to the study as a whole: How much clinical and demographic metadata was included differed by source and by participant, and the metadata was provided uncurated.

TCRbeta CDR3 regions were amplified from genomic DNA using the immunoSEQ Assay, a bias-controlled multiplex PCR. Under the source paper's analysis protocol: The number of nucleated cells in each sample was estimated from the amplification of reference gene primers within the assay. To quantify the absolute abundance of each unique TCRbeta CDR3 rearrangement, sequence reads were collapsed and filtered. Productive Simpson clonality was computed per sample as the square root of Simpson's diversity index over productive rearrangements. The clones in this table, taken by TCRdb from immuneACCESS, are in-frame only. Not every clone is retained; where verified, under half of the shortfall comes from an unresolved V gene, and the cause of the rest is unknown. For V, J and clone size, that table is used; D and trimming come from the DNA. This sample comprises under 450,000 clones, around nine tenths of them detected only once. The ten most abundant clones make up about 1.6% of the sample.

On this clone itself: Its binding antigen is unknown. Base qualities are not provided; no much larger clone lies one nucleotide away.

One collaborating source in Seattle enrolled patients while the patients were actively infected and followed the patients over time throughout the course of disease. Collaborating institutions collected whole blood in K2EDTA tubes following their own protocols. Collaborator samples were shipped for TCRbeta analysis as frozen whole blood, isolated PBMCs, or DNA extracted from either sample type. This TCR was sampled from a woman aged 40 to 50 with COVID-19, enrolled during active disease. The material sequenced was peripheral blood.

The CDR3 protein is CAWRASPDTQYF. The DNA sequence follows: TGTGCCTGGAGGGCTAGCCCAGATACGCAGTATTTT. Rearrangement joined TRBV30 to TRBJ2-3; TRBD2 is perhaps the D gene, given 5 matching bases. V lost 3 bases and J lost 4 bases; the stretch between them is 8 bases long. Counted from cysteine to phenylalanine, this CDR3 has 12 amino acids. Of the read, only the CDR3 DNA is kept; its 36 bases are in frame from base 1. CDR1 GTSNPN and CDR2 SVGIG were looked up in the germline V gene (reference sequence).